This TCR beta chain came from a study of shared clonotypes between healthy human individuals. Study-level background: The study drew on a couple of women and a few men aged 18 to 49 as donors. Study results and limitations: It was expected that sequencing depth would affect clonotype sharing among donors. Sharing across a handful of donors was seen in 4% to 6.5% of naive CD4 clonotypes.

A note on this clone: Its antigen is undetermined.

From CD4+ cells came CD45RA+ naive and CD45RA-negative memory subsets. Assay used: immunoSEQ multiplex PCR; TCRdb lists only in-frame clones, some missing. The sample lists some 1,600,000 clones, nearly 99% occurring once. CDR1 SGHDT and CDR2 YYEEEE come from the germline V gene. With V trimmed by 1 base and J by 4 bases, 4 bases remained unmatched. This CDR3 is built from 15 residues. The sequencing sample was made of naive CD4+ T cells sorted from blood. Subset noted: CD45RA+ positively selected. The chain carries TRBV5-6 and TRBJ2-2; 7 bases map to TRBD2. This receptor was identified in a man aged 25 to 40 in good health. This CDR3 is CASSLWGRVTGELFF. CDR3 bases: TGTGCCAGCAGCTTGTGGGGGAGGGTCACCGGGGAGCTGTTTTTT.